Each of the 10 T cell receptor beta chains below was sequenced from the same sample in a study of Ad26.COV2.S vaccination and SARS-CoV-2 variants. The sample's treatment: over 15 received Ad26.COV2.S at low or high dose, single or two shots; about five received placebo; per-sample allocation not given. Vaccine and placebo recipients were sampled on day 63 after the first injection. Libraries were prepared by immunoSEQ multiplex PCR; TCRdb keeps only in-frame clonotypes and omits some of them. Found here are 300,000 to 500,000 clones, 88% of them singletons; the top ten hold roughly 3%. This sample comprised peripheral blood, obtained in a trial of Ad26.COV2.S vaccine versus placebo. The receptors derive from a person aged 18 to 65 who received the Ad26.COV2.S COVID-19 vaccine or a placebo.

The rearrangement uses TRBV24-1 and TRBJ2-3; TRBD2 matches at 9 bases. The V gene end was trimmed by 4 bases and the J gene end by 3 bases; junction bases not matched to a gene: 7. The V gene's germline CDR1 is KGHDR and CDR2 SFDVKD. This CDR3 has 16 amino acids. The CDR3 coding sequence is TGTGCCACCAGTGACCCATGGCGGGGGGGGACAGATACGCAGTATTTT. It encodes CATSDPWRGGTDTQYF.

This clone was counted between two and nine times. The chain links TRBV6-1 to TRBJ2-2; TRBD2 aligns across 8 bases. This CDR3 contains 16 residues. Germline trimming cut 2 bases from V and 5 bases from J; bases unmatched to any gene: 7. Germline assignment: CDR1 MNHNS and CDR2 SASEGT. The DNA for the CDR3 is TGTGCCAGCAGTGAATCCGGGACTAGTCCTACCGGGGAGCTGTTTTTT. As protein: CASSESGTSPTGELFF.

The gene calls are TRBV29-1 and TRBJ1-1; perhaps TRBD1 as D (6 bases). CDR1 is SQVTM and CDR2 is ANQGSEA in the germline V gene. The germline V and J ends were trimmed by 5 bases and 0 bases, with 13 bases remaining between them. CDR3 length: 14 amino acids. In DNA form, the CDR3 reads TGCAGCGTTAGACGGGACATCCTGAACACTGAAGCTTTCTTT. Protein: CSVRRDILNTEAFF.

On this clone: The junction differs from germline at one of its ends, possibly a read error. The chain uses TRBV27 and TRBJ2-1; D may match TRBD1 or TRBD2 (5 bases each). This CDR3 has 11 residues. Germline lookup yields CDR1 MNHEY and CDR2 SMNVEV (reference sequence). CDR3 protein: CASSLSGVLLF. The CDR3 DNA is TGTGCCAGCAGTTTATCGGGGGTGCTCCTCTTC.

The chain links TRBV6-2 or TRBV6-3 to TRBJ1-6; no clear D gene. The CDR3 runs 16 residues. CDR1 MNHEY and CDR2 SVGEGT come from the germline V gene. Trimming took 2 bases from V and 8 from J, leaving 16 bases between them. CDR3 in amino acids: CASSYRAGLPYSPLHF. The DNA for the CDR3 is TGTGCCAGCAGTTACAGAGCCGGACTCCCTTATTCACCCCTCCACTTT.

The rearrangement joins TRBV19 to TRBJ2-2, with D unresolved. Germline V gene lookup returns CDR1 LNHDA and CDR2 SQIVND (reference sequence). V was pared by 5 bases and J by 8 bases, with 12 bases between. This CDR3 is built from 13 residues. Written as DNA, the CDR3 is TGTGCCAGTAGTGTTAAAGCTTGGGGGGAGCTGTTTTTT. Translated: CASSVKAWGELFF.

J is TRBJ1-4 and V is TRBV4-1; tentatively, D is TRBD1 (5 bases). The germline CDR1 and CDR2 sequences are MGHRA and YSYEKL. Trimming removed 2 bases from V and 0 bases from J, with 7 bases in between. CDR3 size: 15 residues. In DNA, the CDR3 is TGCGCCAGCAGCCAACTGGGGGCAACTAATGAAAAACTGTTTTTT. Translated, it gives CASSQLGATNEKLFF.

V is TRBV30 and J is TRBJ2-2; 7 positions match TRBD2. Unmatched junction bases numbered 5, after V lost 3 bases and J lost 4 bases. The CDR3 runs 14 residues. Germline V gives CDR1 GTSNPN, CDR2 SVGIG (reference sequence). The CDR3 DNA sequence: TGTGCCTGGAGGCGGGGGTTGGGCACCGGGGAGCTGTTTTTT. Its protein product is CAWRRGLGTGELFF.

The J gene is TRBJ2-2, the V gene TRBV5-1; no reliable D call. Between the trimmed V and J ends, which lost 0 bases and 1 base, there was a span of 10 bases. CDR3 length: 16 residues. CDR1 is SGHRS and CDR2 is YFSETQ in the germline V gene. As DNA, the CDR3 is TGCGCCAGCAGCTTGGGGTGGCAGAGGAACACCGGGGAGCTGTTTTTT. Amino acids: CASSLGWQRNTGELFF.

The chain carries TRBV6-2 or TRBV6-3 and TRBJ2-7, with TRBD1 matching over 7 bases. V shed 5 bases, J shed 2 bases, and the junction held 9 bases outside the gene matches. Germline CDR1 reads MNHEY; CDR2 reads SVGEGT. This CDR3 is built from 15 residues. The CDR3: CASSDLGDSAYEQYF. CDR3 sequence (DNA): TGTGCCAGCAGTGACCTAGGGGACAGCGCCTACGAGCAGTACTTC.